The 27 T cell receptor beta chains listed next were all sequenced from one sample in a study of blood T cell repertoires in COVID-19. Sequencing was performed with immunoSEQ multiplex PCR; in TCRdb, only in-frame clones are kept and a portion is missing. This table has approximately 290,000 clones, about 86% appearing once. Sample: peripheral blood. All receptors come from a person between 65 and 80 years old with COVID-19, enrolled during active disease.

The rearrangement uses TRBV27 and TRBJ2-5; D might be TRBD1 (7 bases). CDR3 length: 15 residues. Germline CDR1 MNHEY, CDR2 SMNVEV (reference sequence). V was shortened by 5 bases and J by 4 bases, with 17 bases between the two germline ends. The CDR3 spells CASSGGRGVGETQYF. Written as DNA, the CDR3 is TGTGCCAGCAGTGGCGGCAGGGGGGTTGGAGAGACCCAGTACTTC.

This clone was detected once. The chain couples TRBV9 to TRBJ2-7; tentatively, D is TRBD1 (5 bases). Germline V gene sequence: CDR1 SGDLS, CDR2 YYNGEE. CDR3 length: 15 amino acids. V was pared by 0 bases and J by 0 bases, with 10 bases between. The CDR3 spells CASSVGQGNSYEQYF. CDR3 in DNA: TGTGCCAGCAGCGTAGGTCAGGGTAACTCCTACGAGCAGTACTTC.

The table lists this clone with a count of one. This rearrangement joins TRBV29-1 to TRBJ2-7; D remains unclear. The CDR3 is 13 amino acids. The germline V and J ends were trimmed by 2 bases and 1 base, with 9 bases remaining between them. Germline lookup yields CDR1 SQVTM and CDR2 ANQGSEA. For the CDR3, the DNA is TGCAGCGTTGAACAGACTGGGTCCTACGAGCAGTACTTC. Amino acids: CSVEQTGSYEQYF.

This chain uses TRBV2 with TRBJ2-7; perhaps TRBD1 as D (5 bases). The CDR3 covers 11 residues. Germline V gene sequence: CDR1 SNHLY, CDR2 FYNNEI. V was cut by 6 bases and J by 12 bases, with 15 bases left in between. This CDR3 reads CASSPTGIPYF. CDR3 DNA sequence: TGTGCCAGCAGCCCAACAGGAATTCCGTACTTC.

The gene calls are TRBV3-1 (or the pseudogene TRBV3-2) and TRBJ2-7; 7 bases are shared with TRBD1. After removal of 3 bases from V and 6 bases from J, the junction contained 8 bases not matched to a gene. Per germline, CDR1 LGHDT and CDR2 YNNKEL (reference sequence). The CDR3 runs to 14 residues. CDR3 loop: CASSHTGVGSEQYF. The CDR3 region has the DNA TGTGCCAGCAGCCACACAGGGGTCGGAAGCGAGCAGTACTTC.

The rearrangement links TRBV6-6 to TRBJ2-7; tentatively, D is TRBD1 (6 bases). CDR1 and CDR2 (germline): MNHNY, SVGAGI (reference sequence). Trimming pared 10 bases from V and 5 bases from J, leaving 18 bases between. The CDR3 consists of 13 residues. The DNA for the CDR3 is TGTGCCACCCTATGGGGCAGGGGCGACGAGCAGTACTTC. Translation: CATLWGRGDEQYF.

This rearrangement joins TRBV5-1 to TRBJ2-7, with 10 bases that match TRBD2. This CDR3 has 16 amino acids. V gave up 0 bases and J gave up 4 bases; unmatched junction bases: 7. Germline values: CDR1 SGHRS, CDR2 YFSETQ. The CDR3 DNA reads TGCGCCAGCAGCTTGGCTTCGGGACTAGCGACTTACGAGCAGTACTTC. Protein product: CASSLASGLATYEQYF. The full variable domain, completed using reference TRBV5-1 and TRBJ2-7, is KAGVTQTPRYLIKTRGQQVTLSCSPISGHRSVSWYQQTPGQGLQFLFEYFSETQRNKGNFPGRFSGRQFSNSRSEMNVSTLELGDSALYLCASSLASGLATYEQYFGPGTRLTVT.

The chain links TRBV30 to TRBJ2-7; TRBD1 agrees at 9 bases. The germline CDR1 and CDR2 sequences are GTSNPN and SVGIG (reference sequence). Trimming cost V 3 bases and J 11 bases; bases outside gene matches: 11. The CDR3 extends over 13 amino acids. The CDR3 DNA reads TGTGCCTGGAGAACCGGGACAGGGCCTCCGGAGTACTTC. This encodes CAWRTGTGPPEYF.

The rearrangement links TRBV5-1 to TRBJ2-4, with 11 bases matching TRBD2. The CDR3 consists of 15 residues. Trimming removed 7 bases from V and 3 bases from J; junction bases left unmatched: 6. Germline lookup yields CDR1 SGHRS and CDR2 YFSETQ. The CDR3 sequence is CASGTGTSGKNIQYF. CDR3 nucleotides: TGCGCCAGCGGCACGGGGACTAGCGGCAAAAACATTCAGTACTTC.

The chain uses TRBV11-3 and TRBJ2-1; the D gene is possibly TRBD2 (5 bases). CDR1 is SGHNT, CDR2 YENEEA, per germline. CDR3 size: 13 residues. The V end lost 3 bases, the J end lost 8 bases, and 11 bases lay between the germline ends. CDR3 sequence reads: CASSFSERDEQFF. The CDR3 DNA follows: TGTGCCAGCAGCTTTAGCGAGAGGGATGAGCAGTTCTTC.

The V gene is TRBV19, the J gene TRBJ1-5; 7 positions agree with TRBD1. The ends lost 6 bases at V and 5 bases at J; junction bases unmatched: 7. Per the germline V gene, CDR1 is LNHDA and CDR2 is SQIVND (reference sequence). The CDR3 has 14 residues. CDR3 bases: TGTGCCAGTAGGGAGACAGGGAAAGATCAGCCCCAGCATTTT. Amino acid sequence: CASRETGKDQPQHF.

The CDR3: CAISDRGTDRVTQYF. The CDR3 DNA is TGTGCCATCAGTGATCGGGGAACCGACAGGGTAACCCAGTACTTC. The chain uses TRBV10-3 and TRBJ2-5; 7 positions agree with TRBD1. The V gene end was trimmed by 3 bases and the J gene end by 8 bases; junction bases not matched to a gene: 12. The CDR3 totals 15 residues. The germline CDR1 and CDR2 sequences are ENHRY and SYGVKD.

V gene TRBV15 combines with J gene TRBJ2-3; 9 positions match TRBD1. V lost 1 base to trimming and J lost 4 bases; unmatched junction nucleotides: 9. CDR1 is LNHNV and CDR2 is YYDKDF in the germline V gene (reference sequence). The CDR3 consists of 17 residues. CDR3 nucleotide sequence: TGTGCCACCAGCAGAGGGAAAGGACAGGGGAGCGCAGATACGCAGTATTTT. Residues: CATSRGKGQGSADTQYF.

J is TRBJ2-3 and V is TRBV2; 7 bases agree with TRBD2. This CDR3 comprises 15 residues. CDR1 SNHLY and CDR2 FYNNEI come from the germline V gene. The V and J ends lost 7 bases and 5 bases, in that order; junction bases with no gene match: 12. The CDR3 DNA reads TGTGCCAGCACGTACGGCGGGGGAGGGATAGATACGCAGTATTTT. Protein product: CASTYGGGGIDTQYF.

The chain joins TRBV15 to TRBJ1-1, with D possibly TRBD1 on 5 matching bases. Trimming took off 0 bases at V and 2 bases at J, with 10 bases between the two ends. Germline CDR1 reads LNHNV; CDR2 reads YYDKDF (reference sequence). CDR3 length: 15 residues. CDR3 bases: TGTGCCACCAGCAGAGATAGGACACCAAACACTGAAGCTTTCTTT. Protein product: CATSRDRTPNTEAFF. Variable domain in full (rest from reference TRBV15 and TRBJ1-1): DAMVIQNPRYQVTQFGKPVTLSCSQTLNHNVMYWYQQKSSQAPKLLFHYYDKDFNNEADTPDNFQSRRPNTSFCFLDIRSPGLGDTAMYLCATSRDRTPNTEAFFGQGTRLTVV.

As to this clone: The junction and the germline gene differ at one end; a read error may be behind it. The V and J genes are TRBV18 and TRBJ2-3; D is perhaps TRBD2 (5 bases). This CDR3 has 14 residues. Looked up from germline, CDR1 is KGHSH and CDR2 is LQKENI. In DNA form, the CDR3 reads TGTGCCAGCTCACCACCGGCTAGCAGAGATACGCAGTATTTT. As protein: CASSPPASRDTQYF.

The CDR3 protein is CASSSPGQRNRGEKLFF. The CDR3 region has the DNA TGTGCCAGCAGCTCCCCGGGACAGCGAAACCGGGGCGAAAAACTGTTTTTT. The genes are TRBV3-1 (or the pseudogene TRBV3-2) and TRBJ1-4, with 7 bases matching TRBD1. CDR1 and CDR2 from the germline V gene are LGHDT and YNNKEL (reference sequence). J lost 8 bases, V lost 5 bases, and 17 bases had no gene match. CDR3 length equals 17 residues.

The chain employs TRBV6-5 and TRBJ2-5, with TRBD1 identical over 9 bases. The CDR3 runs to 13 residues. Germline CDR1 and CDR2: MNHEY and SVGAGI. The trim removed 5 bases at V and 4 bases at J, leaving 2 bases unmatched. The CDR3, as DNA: TGTGCCAGCAGTAGACAGGGGGGAGAGACCCAGTACTTC. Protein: CASSRQGGETQYF.

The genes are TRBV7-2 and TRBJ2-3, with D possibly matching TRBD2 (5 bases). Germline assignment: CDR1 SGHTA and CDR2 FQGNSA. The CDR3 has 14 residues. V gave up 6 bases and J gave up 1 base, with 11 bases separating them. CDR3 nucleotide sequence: TGTGCCAGCAGTCCCGATAGCGGCACAGATACGCAGTATTTT. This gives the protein CASSPDSGTDTQYF.

CDR3 in amino acids: CSVERPGGGYTF. In DNA form, the CDR3 reads TGCAGCGTTGAAAGGCCAGGGGGTGGCTACACCTTC. The chain recombines TRBV29-1 with TRBJ1-2, with 7 positions matching TRBD1. CDR1 and CDR2 from the germline V gene are SQVTM and ANQGSEA. The trim removed 2 bases at V and 7 bases at J, leaving 4 bases unmatched. This CDR3 is built from 12 residues.

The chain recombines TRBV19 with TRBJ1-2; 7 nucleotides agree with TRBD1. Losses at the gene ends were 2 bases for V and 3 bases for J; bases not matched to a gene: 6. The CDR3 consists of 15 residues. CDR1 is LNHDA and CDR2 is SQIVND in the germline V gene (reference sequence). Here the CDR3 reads CASSILGQIYYGYTF. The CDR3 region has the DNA TGTGCCAGTAGTATATTGGGACAGATATACTATGGCTACACCTTC.

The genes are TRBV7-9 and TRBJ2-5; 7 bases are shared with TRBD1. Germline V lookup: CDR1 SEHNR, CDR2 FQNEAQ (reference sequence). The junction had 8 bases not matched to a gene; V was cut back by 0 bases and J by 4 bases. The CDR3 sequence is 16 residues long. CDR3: CASSLAAFGQAETQYF. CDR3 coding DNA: TGTGCCAGCAGCTTAGCCGCCTTCGGACAGGCAGAGACCCAGTACTTC.

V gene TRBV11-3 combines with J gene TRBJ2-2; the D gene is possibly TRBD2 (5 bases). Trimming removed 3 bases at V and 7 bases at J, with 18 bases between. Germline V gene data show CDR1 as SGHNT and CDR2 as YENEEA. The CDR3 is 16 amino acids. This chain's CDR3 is CASSFPRPKGGGELFF. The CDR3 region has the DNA TGTGCCAGCAGCTTCCCTCGACCAAAAGGAGGCGGGGAGCTGTTTTTT.

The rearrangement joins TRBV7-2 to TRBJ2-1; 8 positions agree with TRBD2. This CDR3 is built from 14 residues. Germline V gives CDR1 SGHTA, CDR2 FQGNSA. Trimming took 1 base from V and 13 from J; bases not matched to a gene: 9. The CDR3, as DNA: TGTGCCAGCAGCTTAGTCCCGGGAGGGCCGTCTCAGTTCTTC. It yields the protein CASSLVPGGPSQFF.

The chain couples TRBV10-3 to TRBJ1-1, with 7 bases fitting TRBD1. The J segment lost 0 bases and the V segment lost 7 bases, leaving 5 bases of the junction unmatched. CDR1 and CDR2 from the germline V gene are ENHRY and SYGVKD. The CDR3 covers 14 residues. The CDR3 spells CAITRTGMNTEAFF. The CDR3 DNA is TGTGCCATCACTAGGACAGGAATGAACACTGAAGCTTTCTTT.

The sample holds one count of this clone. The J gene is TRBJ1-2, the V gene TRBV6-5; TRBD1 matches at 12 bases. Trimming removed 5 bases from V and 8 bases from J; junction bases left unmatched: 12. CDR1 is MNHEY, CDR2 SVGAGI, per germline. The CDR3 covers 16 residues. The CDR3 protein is CASSNLKGQGATGYTF. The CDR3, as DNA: TGTGCCAGCAGTAACTTGAAGGGACAGGGGGCGACGGGCTACACCTTC.

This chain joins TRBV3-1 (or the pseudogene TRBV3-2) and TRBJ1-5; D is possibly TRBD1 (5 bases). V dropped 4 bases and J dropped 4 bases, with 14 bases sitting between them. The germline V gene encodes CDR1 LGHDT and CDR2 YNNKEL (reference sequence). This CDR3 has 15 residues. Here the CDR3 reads CASSLGGAQNQPQHF. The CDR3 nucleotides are TGTGCCAGCAGCCTCGGCGGGGCCCAAAATCAGCCCCAGCATTTT.